Presented here are 15 T cell receptor beta chains from one specimen sequenced in a study of blood T cell repertoires in COVID-19. Libraries were prepared by immunoSEQ multiplex PCR; TCRdb keeps only in-frame clonotypes and omits some of them. Here the sample spans around 250,000 clones, around four fifths being singletons. Sequenced input: peripheral blood. The receptors were gathered from an older man with acute or convalescent COVID-19.

The chain uses TRBV28 and TRBJ1-1; D remains ambiguous. V lost 1 base and J 5 bases, leaving 14 bases between the germline ends. From germline, CDR1 is MDHEN and CDR2 SYDVKM. The length of the CDR3 is 15 residues. CDR3 region: CASSLSSWLKTEAFF. In DNA, the CDR3 is TGTGCCAGCAGTTTATCGAGCTGGTTAAAGACTGAAGCTTTCTTT.

The chain links TRBV5-5 to TRBJ2-5; 9 bases fit TRBD2. The CDR3 length is 16 residues. Unmatched junction bases numbered 14, after V lost 4 bases and J lost 7 bases. Germline CDR1 reads SGHKS; CDR2 reads YYEKEE (reference sequence). CDR3 loop: CASSLLAGVRQGTQYF. CDR3 in DNA: TGTGCCAGCAGCCTTTTAGCGGGAGTTCGTCAGGGGACCCAGTACTTC.

V gene TRBV11-2 combines with J gene TRBJ2-2; 8 bases are shared with TRBD1. CDR3 length: 16 residues. The V and J ends lost 5 bases and 5 bases, in that order; junction bases with no gene match: 10. Germline CDR1 is SGHAT and CDR2 is FQNNGV. The CDR3, as DNA: TGTGCCAGCAGCCAGGGGGCAGGGCTGGGGACCGGGGAGCTGTTTTTT. It specifies CASSQGAGLGTGELFF.

V gene TRBV5-1 combines with J gene TRBJ1-2, with D hard to call. V was clipped by 4 bases and J by 13 bases, with 11 bases between them. This CDR3 region has 10 residues. Germline V gene sequence: CDR1 SGHRS, CDR2 YFSETQ. CDR3 DNA: TGCGCCAGCAGCACGAGGGTGTTCACCTTC. This translates into CASSTRVFTF.

This chain connects TRBV20-1 to TRBJ1-1; unclear D gene. The CDR3 spans 14 residues. V was pared by 3 bases and J by 3 bases, with 14 bases between. Germline assignment: CDR1 DFQATT and CDR2 SNEGSKA (reference sequence). CDR3 loop: CSASLRLRDTEAFF. The DNA of the CDR3 is TGCAGTGCTAGTTTACGACTGAGGGACACTGAAGCTTTCTTT.

The gene calls are TRBV7-9 and TRBJ1-1; TRBD1 matches 7 bases. The CDR3 is made up of 12 amino acids. Germline CDR1 is SEHNR and CDR2 is FQNEAQ (reference sequence). V shed 5 bases, J shed 8 bases, and the junction held 5 bases outside the gene matches. CDR3 DNA sequence: TGTGCCAGCAGCCCAGACAGGGAAGAAGCTTTCTTT. Residues: CASSPDREEAFF.

The chain carries TRBV19 and TRBJ2-7; TRBD2 aligns across 13 bases. J lost 3 bases, V lost 5 bases, and 13 bases had no gene match. Germline V gene lookup returns CDR1 LNHDA and CDR2 SQIVND (reference sequence). This CDR3 contains 18 residues. The CDR3 coding sequence is TGTGCCAGTAGTTCGAAGCCGGGACTAGCGGGAAGGCTCTACGAGCAGTACTTC. Protein product: CASSSKPGLAGRLYEQYF.

The rearrangement uses TRBV24-1 and TRBJ2-5; a weak D match, TRBD2 (6 bases). CDR1 is KGHDR, CDR2 SFDVKD, per germline. This CDR3 contains 17 residues. Trimming removed 4 bases at V and 2 bases at J, with 19 bases between. CDR3 bases: TGTGCCACCAGTGACCGCTCCTCGGCGGGGTTACAAGAGACCCAGTACTTC. This translates into CATSDRSSAGLQETQYF.

This rearrangement joins TRBV2 to TRBJ2-7; 10 positions agree with TRBD2. V lost 4 bases, J lost 7 bases, and 7 bases stayed unmatched. CDR3 length: 14 residues. The germline gives CDR1 SNHLY, CDR2 FYNNEI. CDR3 bases: TGTGCCAGCAGTGCCGGGCTAGCGGGGGTTGAGCAGTACTTC. Translation: CASSAGLAGVEQYF.

The CDR3 DNA reads as TGTGCCAGCAGTCACGGGACAGGGGGACCCTACGAGCAGTACTTC. It translates to CASSHGTGGPYEQYF. The genes are TRBV6-5 and TRBJ2-7; TRBD1 aligns across 11 bases. Germline trimming cut 5 bases from V and 2 bases from J; bases unmatched to any gene: 5. The CDR3 has 15 residues. The germline CDR1 and CDR2 sequences are MNHEY and SVGAGI.

The CDR3 loop is CASSSDLGTQYF. CDR3 coding DNA: TGTGCCAGCAGCTCGGACTTGGGTACGCAGTATTTT. The gene calls are TRBV11-2 and TRBJ2-3; possibly TRBD2 for D (5 bases). The CDR3 loop spans 12 amino acids. With 4 bases removed from V and 8 bases from J, the gap between germline ends came to 10 bases. Germline assignment: CDR1 SGHAT and CDR2 FQNNGV.

This chain connects TRBV5-6 to TRBJ2-2, with TRBD2 matching 7 bases. Germline assignment: CDR1 SGHDT and CDR2 YYEEEE. This CDR3 spans 15 amino acids. Trimming removed 4 bases from V and 3 bases from J; junction bases left unmatched: 6. The CDR3, as DNA: TGTGCCAGCAGCCCGGGCGGGGGAGACACCGGGGAGCTGTTTTTT. Its protein product is CASSPGGGDTGELFF.

This chain uses TRBV18 with TRBJ2-1, with TRBD2 matching over 8 bases. Losses at the gene ends were 4 bases for V and 2 bases for J; bases not matched to a gene: 16. Germline CDR1 reads KGHSH; CDR2 reads LQKENI. CDR3 size: 19 residues. CDR3 in DNA: TGTGCCAGCTCACTTGGGGTCAGCGGGGGAACCGTGGCCTACAATGAGCAGTTCTTC. Translated: CASSLGVSGGTVAYNEQFF.

The V gene is TRBV10-3, the J gene TRBJ1-5; maybe TRBD1 (5 bases). The CDR3 contains 14 residues. V was cut by 0 bases and J by 8 bases, with 11 bases left in between. CDR1 ENHRY and CDR2 SYGVKD come from the germline V gene. DNA for the CDR3: TGTGCCATCAGTGAGTCTGGCGGGGGTAAGCCCCAGCATTTT. Protein product: CAISESGGGKPQHF.

The gene calls are TRBV4-1 and TRBJ2-5; 7 bases are shared with TRBD2. Germline lookup yields CDR1 MGHRA and CDR2 YSYEKL. The V and J ends lost 0 bases and 1 base, in that order; junction bases with no gene match: 5. This CDR3 spans 16 amino acids. The CDR3: CASSQDRGGFQETQYF. DNA of the CDR3: TGCGCCAGCAGCCAAGATCGCGGGGGATTCCAAGAGACCCAGTACTTC.